This passage covers 26 T cell receptor beta chains from one sample sequenced in a study of T cell responses to AZD1222 COVID-19 vaccine (dated by TCRdb to 2020 to 2022). The sample's time point label is to be understood as: baseline before first vaccination. Receptor amplification or capture employed the immunoSEQ multiplex PCR assay. This is the immuneACCESS table as TCRdb keeps it, with only in-frame sequences that have V and J called. A part of the clones is gone; compared with another copy, unresolved V genes explain less than half, and the rest is unexplained. This sample comprises 120,000 or so clones, 90% of them detected only once. The ten largest clones capture approximately 7.5% of the sample. Material: peripheral blood, obtained on day 0 of AZD1222 vaccination. Source of these receptors: an adult in good health.

This clone appeared a few times. The chain has TRBV5-1 and TRBJ1-1; tentatively, D is TRBD1 (5 bases). The CDR3 length is 14 residues. The germline V and J ends were trimmed by 0 bases and 2 bases, with 8 bases remaining between them. Germline V gene data show CDR1 as SGHRS and CDR2 as YFSETQ. This chain's CDR3 is CASSLAGGNTEAFF. CDR3 bases: TGCGCCAGCAGCTTGGCGGGGGGTAACACTGAAGCTTTCTTT.

The chain joins TRBV6-5 to TRBJ2-5; D not resolved. Trimming cost V 4 bases and J 2 bases, with 2 bases left between them. Per the germline V gene, CDR1 is MNHEY and CDR2 is SVGAGI. This CDR3 spans 11 amino acids. The CDR3 bases are TGTGCCAGCAGTTGGCAAGAGACCCAGTACTTC. The encoded protein is CASSWQETQYF.

V and J are TRBV2 and TRBJ1-1; D not certain. CDR3 size: 14 residues. Germline V lookup: CDR1 SNHLY, CDR2 FYNNEI. Trimming shortened V by 5 bases and J by 0 bases, and 10 bases separated the two germline ends. This chain's CDR3 is CASSPRAVNTEAFF. In DNA form, the CDR3 reads TGTGCCAGCAGTCCGAGGGCGGTGAACACTGAAGCTTTCTTT.

This clone was seen only once. This chain connects TRBV20-1 to TRBJ2-7; unclear D gene. The germline V gene has CDR1 DFQATT and CDR2 SNEGSKA (reference sequence). The length of the CDR3 is 11 residues. Trimming cost V 1 base and J 4 bases, with 5 bases left between them. The CDR3 loop reads CSARVQYEQYF. CDR3 sequence (DNA): TGCAGTGCTAGAGTGCAATACGAGCAGTACTTC.

This clone showed up just a few times. CDR3 coding DNA: TGTGCCAGTAGTATAGTCCCGAGCGGGATTAATGAGCAGTTCTTC. Its protein is CASSIVPSGINEQFF. This sequence joins TRBV19 and TRBJ2-1, with TRBD2 matching over 7 bases. The CDR3 is made up of 15 amino acids. CDR1 LNHDA and CDR2 SQIVND come from the germline V gene (reference sequence). Germline trimming cut 1 base from V and 7 bases from J; bases unmatched to any gene: 7.

This clone was observed a few times. The J gene is TRBJ1-6, the V gene TRBV28; D remains unclear. The CDR3 runs 15 residues. Germline V gene sequence: CDR1 MDHEN, CDR2 SYDVKM. V lost 1 base to trimming and J lost 9 bases, with 13 bases between them. DNA of the CDR3: TGTGCCAGCAGTTTATTAGGCGGGGTTCGTTCACCCCTCCACTTT. Translation: CASSLLGGVRSPLHF.

The chain has TRBV24-1 and TRBJ2-7; maybe TRBD2 (6 bases). V dropped 5 bases and J dropped 5 bases, with 15 bases sitting between them. CDR1 KGHDR and CDR2 SFDVKD come from the germline V gene. This CDR3 spans 14 amino acids. The CDR3 sequence is CATSAEEGRDEQYF. The CDR3 nucleotides read TGTGCCACCAGTGCCGAGGAGGGACGTGACGAGCAGTACTTC.

V usage is TRBV4-2 and J usage is TRBJ2-2; D might be TRBD2 (6 bases). Germline CDR1 LGHNA, CDR2 YNFKEQ. The CDR3 is 15 amino acids. V was trimmed by 1 base and J by 5 bases, leaving 11 bases between them. For the CDR3, the DNA is TGTGCCAGCAGCCAAGTGGGAGGTGGTACCGGGGAGCTGTTTTTT. It translates to CASSQVGGGTGELFF.

DNA for the CDR3: TGTGCCAGCAGTCGGACTAGCGGGCCGAGGGAGACCCAGTACTTC. This gives the protein CASSRTSGPRETQYF. The chain couples TRBV27 to TRBJ2-5; TRBD2 agrees at 11 bases. V lost 5 bases and J lost 5; bases outside the gene matches: 7. The CDR3 sequence is 15 residues long. Germline V lookup: CDR1 MNHEY, CDR2 SMNVEV (reference sequence).

The chain combines TRBV7-8 with TRBJ2-3; D is perhaps TRBD1 or TRBD2 (5 bases each). Germline V lookup: CDR1 SGHVS, CDR2 FQNEAQ. CDR3 size: 16 residues. Trimming took 4 bases from V and 5 from J, leaving 19 bases between them. CDR3 protein: CASSSYRDRQQDTQYF. CDR3 coding DNA: TGTGCCAGCAGCTCCTACCGGGACCGACAACAAGATACGCAGTATTTT.

About this clone: The junction departs from the called germline gene at one end, perhaps through a read error. The chain couples TRBV9 to TRBJ1-1; D call uncertain. Germline assignment: CDR1 SGDLS and CDR2 YYNGEE. CDR3 length: 13 amino acids. Here the CDR3 reads CASSADGNTETFF. CDR3 in DNA: TGTGCCAGCAGCGCGGACGGGAACACTGAAACTTTCTTT. Looking up the rest from reference TRBV9 and TRBJ1-1 gives the full variable domain: DSGVTQTPKHLITATGQRVTLRCSPRSGDLSVYWYQQSLDQGLQFLIQYYNGEERAKGNILERFSAQQFPDLHSELNLSSLELGDSALYFCASSADGNTETFFGQGTRLTVV.

The rearrangement uses TRBV11-2 and TRBJ1-5; D remains ambiguous. Per germline, CDR1 SGHAT and CDR2 FQNNGV. The CDR3 loop spans 14 amino acids. The V end was cut by 5 bases, the J end by 5 bases, with 13 bases between. DNA of the CDR3: TGTGCCAGCAGCCCTTCTTCGGGTCATCAGCCCCAGCATTTT. This gives the protein CASSPSSGHQPQHF.

Remarks on this clone: Other nucleotide sequences in the sample specify the same CDR3. In DNA form, the CDR3 reads TGCGCCAGCAGTGAGGGACTAGCGGGAGGCACAGATACGCAGTATTTT. This translates into CASSEGLAGGTDTQYF. The chain recombines TRBV10-1 with TRBJ2-3, with 13 bases aligning to TRBD2. CDR1 and CDR2 from the germline V gene are WNHNN and SYGVQD (reference sequence). The J segment lost 1 base and the V segment lost 2 bases, leaving 0 bases of the junction unmatched. The CDR3 covers 16 residues.

This rearrangement joins TRBV12-3 or TRBV12-4 to TRBJ1-1, with TRBD1 as a possible D gene (5 bases). Trimming took 0 bases from V and 7 from J, leaving 6 bases between them. This CDR3 comprises 12 residues. The CDR3 coding sequence is TGTGCCAGCAGTTTAGCGAGGGGTGAAGCTTTCTTT. This gives the protein CASSLARGEAFF.

The rearrangement links TRBV7-3 to TRBJ1-6; tentative D call: TRBD1 (5 bases). Germline-derived CDR1 and CDR2 are SGHTA and FQGTGA. This CDR3 region has 15 residues. The V gene lost 1 base and the J gene lost 5 bases, with 9 bases spanning the gap. Here the CDR3 reads CASSLRTSDNSPLHF. The CDR3 coding sequence is TGTGCCAGCAGCTTAAGGACAAGCGATAATTCACCCCTCCACTTT. Variable domain in full (rest from reference TRBV7-3 and TRBJ1-6): GAGVSQTPSNKVTEKGKYVELRCDPISGHTALYWYRQSLGQGPEFLIYFQGTGAADDSGLPNDRFFAVRPEGSVSTLKIQRTERGDSAVYLCASSLRTSDNSPLHFGNGTRLTVT.

The V call is TRBV2, the J call TRBJ1-1; a weak D match, TRBD1 (5 bases). CDR3 length: 13 amino acids. V lost 6 bases, J lost 1 base, and 9 bases lay in between. CDR1 and CDR2 from the germline V gene are SNHLY and FYNNEI. The CDR3 nucleotides are TGTGCCAGCAGAAGACAGCGGAACACTGAAGCTTTCTTT. Its protein product is CASRRQRNTEAFF.

V is TRBV28 and J is TRBJ1-6; D is unresolved. This CDR3 comprises 13 residues. Trimming left V 10 bases short and J 10 bases short, with 17 bases between. CDR1 is MDHEN, CDR2 SYDVKM, per germline. Here the CDR3 reads CATNPYDGSPLHF. CDR3 nucleotide sequence: TGTGCCACCAACCCGTATGATGGATCACCCCTCCACTTT. The full variable domain, rest sourced from reference TRBV28 and TRBJ1-6, is DVKVTQSSRYLVKRTGEKVFLECVQDMDHENMFWYRQDPGLGLRLIYFSYDVKMKEKGDIPEGYSVSREKKERFSLILESASTNQTSMYLCATNPYDGSPLHFGNGTRLTVT.

This clone appeared once. This rearrangement joins TRBV7-3 to TRBJ2-7; D call uncertain. CDR1 and CDR2 (germline): SGHTA, FQGTGA. Trimming cost V 6 bases and J 7 bases, with 16 bases left between them. This CDR3 spans 13 amino acids. CDR3 protein: CASSPYGNREQYF. The CDR3 bases are TGTGCCAGCAGTCCCTACGGTAACCGGGAGCAGTACTTC.

The rearrangement uses TRBV5-6 and TRBJ2-7; 8 nucleotides align to TRBD1. The length of the CDR3 is 15 residues. Germline CDR1 is SGHDT and CDR2 is YYEEEE. J lost 0 bases, V lost 4 bases, and 6 bases had no gene match. CDR3 protein: CASSPGTGGSYEQYF. Written as DNA, the CDR3 is TGTGCCAGCAGCCCCGGTACAGGGGGCTCCTACGAGCAGTACTTC.

Only one count was recorded for this clone. The V and J genes are TRBV19 and TRBJ1-5, with D perhaps TRBD1 (5 bases). There are 14 residues in the CDR3. The V end lost 6 bases, the J end lost 5 bases, and 14 bases lay between the germline ends. Germline values: CDR1 LNHDA, CDR2 SQIVND (reference sequence). CDR3 nucleotide sequence: TGTGCCAGTAGCCCAGACAGCTTCTATCAGCCCCAGCATTTT. Translating gives CASSPDSFYQPQHF. The full variable domain, in which reference TRBV19 and TRBJ1-5 provide the parts outside the CDR3, is DGGITQSPKYLFRKEGQNVTLSCEQNLNHDAMYWYRQDPGQGLRLIYYSQIVNDFQKGDIAEGYSVSREKKESFPLTVTSAQKNPTAFYLCASSPDSFYQPQHFGDGTRLSIL.

The V and J genes are TRBV2 and TRBJ2-7; D remains ambiguous. Germline V lookup: CDR1 SNHLY, CDR2 FYNNEI. The CDR3 length is 13 residues. Between the trimmed V and J ends, which lost 5 bases and 0 bases, there was a span of 8 bases. For the CDR3, the DNA is TGTGCCAGCAGTCCGGACCACTCCTACGAGCAGTACTTC. Protein: CASSPDHSYEQYF. Using reference TRBV2 and TRBJ2-7 for the parts outside the CDR3, the full variable domain is EPEVTQTPSHQVTQMGQEVILRCVPISNHLYFYWYRQILGQKVEFLVSFYNNEISEKSEIFDDQFSVERPDGSNFTLKIRSTKLEDSAMYFCASSPDHSYEQYFGPGTRLTVT.

The chain links TRBV21-1 to TRBJ2-6. TRBV21-1 counts as a pseudogene. This CDR3 contains 22 residues. The CDR3 sequence: CASSKGCLRQGGPYSGANVLTF. The CDR3 DNA reads as TGTGCCAGCAGCAAAGGGTGCTTGCGACAGGGAGGGCCCTACTCTGGGGCCAACGTCCTGACTTTC.

The genes are TRBV30 and TRBJ1-2, with D perhaps matching TRBD1 (5 bases). The V gene's germline CDR1 is GTSNPN and CDR2 SVGIG (reference sequence). Between the trimmed V and J ends, which lost 2 bases and 10 bases, there was a span of 17 bases. CDR3 size: 13 residues. The CDR3 protein is CAWSQTRTRTYTF. The CDR3, as DNA: TGTGCCTGGAGTCAAACCAGGACACGCACCTACACCTTC.

The V gene is TRBV24-1, the J gene TRBJ2-7; 11 bases agree with TRBD2. V lost 5 bases and J lost 5; bases outside the gene matches: 10. Germline-derived CDR1 and CDR2 are KGHDR and SFDVKD. The CDR3 sequence is 16 residues long. The CDR3 sequence: CATSVLAGGRPDEQYF. CDR3 DNA: TGTGCCACCAGTGTTCTAGCGGGAGGACGACCGGACGAGCAGTACTTC.

CDR3 nucleotides: TGCAGCGTTGGTATATTCCAGGGTAGTATTGAGTATGGCTACACCTTC. This translates into CSVGIFQGSIEYGYTF. The chain is built from TRBV29-1 and TRBJ1-2; D is possibly TRBD1 (5 bases). Germline-derived CDR1 and CDR2 are SQVTM and ANQGSEA. Trimming removed 4 bases at V and 5 bases at J, with 23 bases between. The CDR3 sequence is 16 residues long. Full variable domain (rest looked up from reference TRBV29-1 and TRBJ1-2): SAVISQKPSRDICQRGTSLTIQCQVDSQVTMMFWYRQQPGQSLTLIATANQGSEATYESGFVIDKFPISRPNLTFSTLTVSNMSPEDSSIYLCSVGIFQGSIEYGYTFGSGTRLTVV.

The chain carries TRBV6-1 and TRBJ1-2; no reliable D call. The V gene's germline CDR1 is MNHNS and CDR2 SASEGT. This CDR3 region has 11 residues. The germline V and J ends were trimmed by 0 bases and 8 bases, with 4 bases remaining between them. The chain's CDR3 is CASSEALGYTF. CDR3 nucleotide sequence: TGTGCCAGCAGTGAAGCATTAGGCTACACCTTC.